This T cell receptor (beta chain) was captured in a study of blood T cell repertoires in COVID-19. For the study at large: T cells, B-cell-depleted T cells, or PBMCs supplied cDNA or gDNA.

In Seattle, patients joined the study during active infection and were tracked longitudinally. Profiled with immunoSEQ multiplex PCR; TCRdb holds only in-frame clones, not every one. The sample contains some 190,000 clones, about 85% of which appear only once. The source material was peripheral blood. The receptor was derived from a man older than 75 with COVID-19, enrolled during active disease.

CDR3 in amino acids: CASSGRTGRPEAFF. CDR3 DNA sequence: TGTGCCAGCAGCGGACGGACAGGGAGGCCTGAAGCTTTCTTT. The J gene is TRBJ1-1, the V gene TRBV2; 8 nucleotides align to TRBD1. Germline V lookup: CDR1 SNHLY, CDR2 FYNNEI. With 6 bases clipped from V and 6 bases from J, the junction kept 9 bases outside the gene matches. The length of the CDR3 is 14 residues.